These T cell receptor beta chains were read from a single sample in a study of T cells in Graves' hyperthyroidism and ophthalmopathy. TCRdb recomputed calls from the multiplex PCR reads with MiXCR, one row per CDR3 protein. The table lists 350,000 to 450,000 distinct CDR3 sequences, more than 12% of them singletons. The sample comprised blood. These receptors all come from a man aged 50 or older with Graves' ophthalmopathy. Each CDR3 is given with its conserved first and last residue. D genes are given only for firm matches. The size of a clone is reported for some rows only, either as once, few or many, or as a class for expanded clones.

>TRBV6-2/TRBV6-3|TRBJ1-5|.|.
CASSYSRGGGIRPQHF
TGTGCCAGCAGTTACTCGAGAGGGGGAGGAATTCGGCCCCAGCATTTT
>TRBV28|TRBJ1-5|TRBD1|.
CASNYRGRNNQPQHF
TGTGCCAGCAATTACAGGGGGAGAAACAATCAGCCCCAGCATTTT
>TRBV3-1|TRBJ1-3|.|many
CASRGSSGNTIYF
TGTGCCAGCAGAGGCAGCTCTGGAAACACCATATATTTT
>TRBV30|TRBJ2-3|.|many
CAWSVWTSTDTQYF
TGTGCCTGGAGTGTCTGGACTAGCACAGATACGCAGTATTTT
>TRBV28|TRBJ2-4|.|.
CASRRGQPGGDIQYF
TGTGCCAGCAGGAGGGGGCAACCTGGAGGGGACATTCAGTACTTC
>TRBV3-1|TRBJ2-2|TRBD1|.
CASSQFEGAGGELFF
TGTGCCAGCAGCCAATTTGAGGGGGCGGGCGGGGAGCTGTTTTTT
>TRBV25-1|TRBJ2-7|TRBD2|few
CASSEVTSGESYEQYF
TGTGCCAGCAGTGAAGTAACTAGCGGGGAATCCTACGAGCAGTACTTC
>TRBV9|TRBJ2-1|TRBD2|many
CASSVGSGGDNEQFF
TGTGCCAGCAGCGTAGGGAGCGGGGGTGACAATGAGCAGTTCTTC
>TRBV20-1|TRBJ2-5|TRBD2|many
CSAGGLAGELGTQYF
TGCAGTGCCGGGGGACTAGCGGGAGAGTTGGGGACCCAGTACTTC
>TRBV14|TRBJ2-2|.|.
CASSLYLGELFF
TGTGCCAGCAGCCTATATCTCGGGGAGCTGTTTTTT
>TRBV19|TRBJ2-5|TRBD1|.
CASSEGQGLETQYF
TGTGCCAGTAGTGAGGGACAGGGTCTCGAGACCCAGTACTTC
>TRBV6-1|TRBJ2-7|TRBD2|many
CASSAIAGTNEQYF
TGTGCCAGCAGTGCTATAGCGGGAACCAACGAGCAGTACTTC
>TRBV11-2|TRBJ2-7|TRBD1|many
CASSVDRGRDEQYF
TGTGCCAGCAGCGTAGACAGGGGGCGGGACGAGCAGTACTTC
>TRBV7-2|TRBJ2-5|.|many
CASSLRRGRETQYF
TGTGCCAGCAGCTTAAGGAGGGGCAGGGAGACCCAGTACTTC
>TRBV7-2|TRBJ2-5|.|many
CASSLAGLLGETQYF
TGTGCCAGCAGCTTAGCTGGACTATTGGGTGAGACCCAGTACTTC